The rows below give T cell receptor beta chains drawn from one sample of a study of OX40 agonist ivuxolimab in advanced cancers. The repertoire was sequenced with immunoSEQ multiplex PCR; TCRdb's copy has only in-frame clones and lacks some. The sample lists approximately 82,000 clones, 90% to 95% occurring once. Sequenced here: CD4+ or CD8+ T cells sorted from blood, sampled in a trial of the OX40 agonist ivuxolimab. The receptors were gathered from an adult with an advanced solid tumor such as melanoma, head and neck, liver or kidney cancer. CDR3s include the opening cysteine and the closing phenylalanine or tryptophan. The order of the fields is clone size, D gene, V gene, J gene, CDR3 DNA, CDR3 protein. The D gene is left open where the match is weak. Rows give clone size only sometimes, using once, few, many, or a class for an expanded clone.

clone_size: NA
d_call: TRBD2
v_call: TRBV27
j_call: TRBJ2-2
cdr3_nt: TGTGCCAGCACTAATATAGGGACTAGCGGGCGCACCGGGGAGCTGTTTTTT
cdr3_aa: CASTNIGTSGRTGELFF

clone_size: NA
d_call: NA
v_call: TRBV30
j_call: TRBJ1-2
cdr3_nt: TGTGCCGCGGACAGATCAATTAACTATGGCTACACCTTC
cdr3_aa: CAADRSINYGYTF

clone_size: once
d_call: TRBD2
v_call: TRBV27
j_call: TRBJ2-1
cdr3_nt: TGTGCCAGCAGTTTGACCACTAGCGGGGGATACAATGAGCAGTTCTTC
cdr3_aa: CASSLTTSGGYNEQFF

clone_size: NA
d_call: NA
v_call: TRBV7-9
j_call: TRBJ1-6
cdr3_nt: TGTGCCAGCAGCTTAGTGGCCAGGCCTCCAGGGTCCTATAATTCACCCCTCCACTTT
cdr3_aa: CASSLVARPPGSYNSPLHF

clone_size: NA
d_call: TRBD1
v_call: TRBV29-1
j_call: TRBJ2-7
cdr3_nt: TGCAGCGTTGTGGGACAGAATTCCTACGAGCAGTACTTC
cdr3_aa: CSVVGQNSYEQYF

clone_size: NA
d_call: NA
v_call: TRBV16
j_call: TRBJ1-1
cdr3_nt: TGTGCCAGCAGCCAATCGGGTAGTTGGAACACTGAAGCTTTCTTT
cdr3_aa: CASSQSGSWNTEAFF

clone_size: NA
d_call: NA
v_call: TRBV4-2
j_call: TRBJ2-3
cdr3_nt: TGTGCCAGCAGCCTTGGACTTTTCACAGATACGCAGTATTTT
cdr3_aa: CASSLGLFTDTQYF

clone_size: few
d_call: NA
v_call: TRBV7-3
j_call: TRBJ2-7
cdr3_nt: TGTGCCAGCAGCCCGACGGGTGGGGCCTCGGGGGAGCAGTACTTC
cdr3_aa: CASSPTGGASGEQYF

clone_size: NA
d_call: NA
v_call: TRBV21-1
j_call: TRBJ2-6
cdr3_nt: TGTGCCAGCGTCAACACCGGGACGTTTAGCTCTGGGGCCAACGTCCTGACTTTC
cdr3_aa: CASVNTGTFSSGANVLTF

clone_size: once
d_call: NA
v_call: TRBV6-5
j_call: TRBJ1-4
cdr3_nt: TGTGCCAGCAGCCCCGGGGGAGCGGAAAAACTGTTTTTT
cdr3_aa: CASSPGGAEKLFF

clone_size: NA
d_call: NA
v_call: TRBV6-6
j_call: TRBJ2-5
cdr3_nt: TGTGCCAGCAGTTCCACCCCCGTAGGGAACGGAGAGACCCAGTACTTC
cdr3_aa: CASSSTPVGNGETQYF

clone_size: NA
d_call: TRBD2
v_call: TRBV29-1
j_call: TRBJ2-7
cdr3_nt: TGCAGCGTTGAGGCTACTAGCGGGAGCTCCTACGAGCAGTACTTC
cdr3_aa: CSVEATSGSSYEQYF

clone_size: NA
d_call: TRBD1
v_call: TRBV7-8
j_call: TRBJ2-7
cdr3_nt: TGTGCCAGCAGCAAAGGGGGACAGGGCTACGAGCAGTACTTC
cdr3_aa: CASSKGGQGYEQYF

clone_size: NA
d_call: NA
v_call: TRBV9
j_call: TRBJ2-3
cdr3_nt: TGTGCCAGCAGCGACTCCGGGACTGAGCAGTATTTT
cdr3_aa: CASSDSGTEQYF

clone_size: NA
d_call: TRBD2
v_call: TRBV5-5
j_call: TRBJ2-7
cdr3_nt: TGTGCCAGCAGCTTGGGGGAGCGGGGCGTACCTAGCGAGCAGTACTTC
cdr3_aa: CASSLGERGVPSEQYF

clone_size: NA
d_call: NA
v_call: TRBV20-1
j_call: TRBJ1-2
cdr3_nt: TGCAGTGCTAGTGGGGATGGCTACACCTTC
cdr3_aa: CSASGDGYTF

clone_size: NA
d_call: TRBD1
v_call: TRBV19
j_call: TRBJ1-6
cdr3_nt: TGTGCCAGTAGTTTTTGGGACAGGGAAAATTCACCCCTCCACTTT
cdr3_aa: CASSFWDRENSPLHF

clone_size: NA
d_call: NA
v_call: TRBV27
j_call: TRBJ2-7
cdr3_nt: TGTGCCAGCAGTTTATCGGTGGGGGGGCCGTCCTGGGCCGTCGAGCAGTACTTC
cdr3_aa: CASSLSVGGPSWAVEQYF

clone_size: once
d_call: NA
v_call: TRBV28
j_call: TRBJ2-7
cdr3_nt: TGTGCCAGCAGTTCGCGGACGAGCTACGAGCAGTACTTC
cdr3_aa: CASSSRTSYEQYF

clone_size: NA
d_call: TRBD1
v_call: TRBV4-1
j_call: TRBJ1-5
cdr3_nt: TGCGCCAGCAGCCAAGGACAGGGGGGGAATAGCAATCAGCCCCAGCATTTT
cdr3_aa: CASSQGQGGNSNQPQHF

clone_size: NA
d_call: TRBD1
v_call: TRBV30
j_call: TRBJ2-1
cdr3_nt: TGTGCCTGGAGTGCCCGCTCAGACAGGGACAATGAGCAGTTCTTC
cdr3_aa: CAWSARSDRDNEQFF

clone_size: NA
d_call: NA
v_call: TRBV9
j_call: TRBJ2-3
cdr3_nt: TGTGCCAACGGGGTACGCACAGATACGCAGTATTTT
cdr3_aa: CANGVRTDTQYF

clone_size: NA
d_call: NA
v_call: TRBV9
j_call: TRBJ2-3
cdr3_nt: TGTGCCAGCAGCGTAGCTGGTGGGGCGGATACGCAGTATTTT
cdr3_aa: CASSVAGGADTQYF

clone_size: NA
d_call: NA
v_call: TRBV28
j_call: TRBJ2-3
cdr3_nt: TGTGCCAGCAGTCTTTCGGGGTACACAGATACGCAGTATTTT
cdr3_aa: CASSLSGYTDTQYF

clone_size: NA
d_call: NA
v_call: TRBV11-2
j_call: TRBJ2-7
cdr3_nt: TGTGCCAGCAGCCCCGCGGCGGAGGGGTTCTACGAGCAGTACTTC
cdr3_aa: CASSPAAEGFYEQYF

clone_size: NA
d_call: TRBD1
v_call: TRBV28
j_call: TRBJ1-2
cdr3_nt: TGTGCCAGCAGTGTCGTGGCCTCGGACAGGGGGCATTATGGCTACACCTTC
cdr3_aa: CASSVVASDRGHYGYTF

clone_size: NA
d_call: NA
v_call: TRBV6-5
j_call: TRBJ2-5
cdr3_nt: TGTGCCAGCAGTTACTCGATGGGAGAGACCCAGTACTTC
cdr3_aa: CASSYSMGETQYF

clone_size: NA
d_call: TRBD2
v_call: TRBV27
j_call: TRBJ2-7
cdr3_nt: TGTGCCAGCAGTTTTCGGGGGGGCGAGCAGTACTTC
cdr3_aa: CASSFRGGEQYF

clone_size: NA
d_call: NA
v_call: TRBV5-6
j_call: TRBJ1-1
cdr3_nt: TGTGCCAGCAGCCCGACATCCTCAAACACTGAAGCTTTCTTT
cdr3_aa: CASSPTSSNTEAFF

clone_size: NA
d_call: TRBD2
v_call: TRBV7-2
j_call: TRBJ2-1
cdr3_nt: TGTGCCAGCAGCTTACTTCCGGGAGGGTCCAATGAGCAGTTCTTC
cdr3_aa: CASSLLPGGSNEQFF

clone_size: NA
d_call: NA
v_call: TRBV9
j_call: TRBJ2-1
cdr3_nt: TGTGCCAGCAGCGTAGACGCTGAGCAGTTCTTC
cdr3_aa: CASSVDAEQFF

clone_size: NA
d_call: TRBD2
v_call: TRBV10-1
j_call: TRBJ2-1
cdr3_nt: TGCGCCAGTACTAGCGGGGAATACAATGAGCAGTTCTTC
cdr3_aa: CASTSGEYNEQFF

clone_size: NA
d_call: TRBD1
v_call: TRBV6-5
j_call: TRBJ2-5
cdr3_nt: TGTGCCAGCACCCAGGACAGGGTAGGAGAGACCCAGTACTTC
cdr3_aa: CASTQDRVGETQYF

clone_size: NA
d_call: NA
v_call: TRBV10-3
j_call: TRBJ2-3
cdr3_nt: TGTGCCATCAGTGAGTCGGAGCAGGTCCGCACAGATACGCAGTATTTT
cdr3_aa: CAISESEQVRTDTQYF

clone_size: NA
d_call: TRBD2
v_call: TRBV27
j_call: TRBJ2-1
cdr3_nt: TGTGCCAGCAGTTTAGGAGCGGGAGGCTACAATGAGCAGTTCTTC
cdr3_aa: CASSLGAGGYNEQFF

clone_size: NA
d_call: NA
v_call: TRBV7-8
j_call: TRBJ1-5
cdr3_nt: TGTGCCAGCAGCTTAGTACTCGGGGCCAGCAATCAGCCCCAGCATTTT
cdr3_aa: CASSLVLGASNQPQHF

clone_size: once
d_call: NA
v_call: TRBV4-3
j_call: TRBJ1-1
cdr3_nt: TGCGCCAGCAGCCAAGAGGTACAGAGCCGGAACACTGAAGCTTTCTTT
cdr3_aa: CASSQEVQSRNTEAFF

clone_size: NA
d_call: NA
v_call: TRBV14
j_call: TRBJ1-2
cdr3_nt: TGTGCCAGCAGCCAGCCTAGCCTGGGGAGTAGCTATGGCTACACCTTC
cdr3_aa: CASSQPSLGSSYGYTF

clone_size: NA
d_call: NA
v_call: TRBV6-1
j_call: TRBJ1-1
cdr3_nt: TGTGCCAGCAGTGTTAAGGGGCCCACTGAAGCTTTCTTT
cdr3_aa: CASSVKGPTEAFF

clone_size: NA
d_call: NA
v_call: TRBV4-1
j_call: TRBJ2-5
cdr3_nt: TGCGCCAGCAGCCAAACACTACTACCGGGACTTCAAGAGACCCAGTACTTC
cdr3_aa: CASSQTLLPGLQETQYF

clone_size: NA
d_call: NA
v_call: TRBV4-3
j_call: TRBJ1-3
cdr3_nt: TGCGCCAGCAGCCAAGAGACCAGGGCGGTGGGAAACACCATATATTTT
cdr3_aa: CASSQETRAVGNTIYF

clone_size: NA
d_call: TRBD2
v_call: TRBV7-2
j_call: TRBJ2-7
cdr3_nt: TGTGCCAGCAGCTTAGGGACTAGCGGCCCCTACGAGCAGTACTTC
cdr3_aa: CASSLGTSGPYEQYF

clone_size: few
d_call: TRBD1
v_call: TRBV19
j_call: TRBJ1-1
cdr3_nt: TGTGCCAGTACCCAGACAGGGGAGAACACTGAAGCTTTCTTT
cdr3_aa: CASTQTGENTEAFF

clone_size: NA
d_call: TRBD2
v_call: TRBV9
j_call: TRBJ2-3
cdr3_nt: TGTGCCAGCAGCAGCTTTGCGGGGGGCGGAAAAGATACGCAGTATTTT
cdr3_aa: CASSSFAGGGKDTQYF

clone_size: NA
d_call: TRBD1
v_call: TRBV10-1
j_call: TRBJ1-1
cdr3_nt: TGCGCCAGCAGTGAGTCGCAGGGGGGTGGCACTGAAGCTTTCTTT
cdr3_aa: CASSESQGGGTEAFF

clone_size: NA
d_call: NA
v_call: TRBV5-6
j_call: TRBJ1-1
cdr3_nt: TGTGCCAGCAGCCCGGGACCTGGGAGCACTGAAGCTTTCTTT
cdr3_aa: CASSPGPGSTEAFF

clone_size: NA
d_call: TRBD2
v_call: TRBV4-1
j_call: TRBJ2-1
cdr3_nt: TGCGCCAGCAGCCAAGTATCGGGGGGGCTCCATGAGCAGTTCTTC
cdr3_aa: CASSQVSGGLHEQFF

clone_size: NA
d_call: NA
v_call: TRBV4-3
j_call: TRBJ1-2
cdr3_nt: TGCGCCAGCAGCCCGGGGGGGGCCCATGGCTACACCTTC
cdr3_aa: CASSPGGAHGYTF

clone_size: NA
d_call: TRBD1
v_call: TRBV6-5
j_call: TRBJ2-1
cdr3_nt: TGTGCCAGCAGTTACGGACAGGCCGCCTACAATGAGCAGTTCTTC
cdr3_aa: CASSYGQAAYNEQFF

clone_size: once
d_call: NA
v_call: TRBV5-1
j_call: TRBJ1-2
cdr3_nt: TGCGCCAGCAGCTTGAATGAGGGTAACTATGGCTACACCTTC
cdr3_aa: CASSLNEGNYGYTF

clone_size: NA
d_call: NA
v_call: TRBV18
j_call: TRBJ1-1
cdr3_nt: TGTGCCAGCTCAGGTCCCCCGGGATGGACTGAAGCTTTCTTT
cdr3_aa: CASSGPPGWTEAFF

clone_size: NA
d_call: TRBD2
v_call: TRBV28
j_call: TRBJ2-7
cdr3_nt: TGTGCCAGCAGTTTAGGGTATGGCGGGAGCTACGAGCAGTACTTC
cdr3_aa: CASSLGYGGSYEQYF

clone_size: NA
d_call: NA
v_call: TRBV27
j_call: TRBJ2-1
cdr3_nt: TGTGCCAGCACCCCTGGGGGGACTTACAATGAGCAGTTCTTC
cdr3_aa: CASTPGGTYNEQFF

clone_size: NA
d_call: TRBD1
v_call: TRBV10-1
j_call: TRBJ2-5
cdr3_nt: TGCGCCAGCGGGGGACAGACAAAAGAGACCCAGTACTTC
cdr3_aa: CASGGQTKETQYF

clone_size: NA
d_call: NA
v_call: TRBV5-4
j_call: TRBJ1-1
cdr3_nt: TGTGCCAGCAGCTTGAAGGGAGAGAACACTGAAGCTTTCTTT
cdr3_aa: CASSLKGENTEAFF

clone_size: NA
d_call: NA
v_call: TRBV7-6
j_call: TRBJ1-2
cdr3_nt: TGTGCCAGCAGCTTAGGGGGACCGTTATGGGGCTACACCTTC
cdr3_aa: CASSLGGPLWGYTF

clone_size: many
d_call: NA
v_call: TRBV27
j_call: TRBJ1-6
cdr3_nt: TGTGCCAGCAGTCCGATCAATTCACCCCTCCACTTT
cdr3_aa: CASSPINSPLHF

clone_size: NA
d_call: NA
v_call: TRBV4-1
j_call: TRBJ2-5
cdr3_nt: TGCGCCAGCAGCCAAGCGGGGGGCTGGGAGACCCAGTACTTC
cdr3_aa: CASSQAGGWETQYF

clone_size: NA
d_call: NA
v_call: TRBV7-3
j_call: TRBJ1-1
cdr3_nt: TGTGCCAGCAGCCTCGGGGGTGGCCTTGAGAACACTGAAGCTTTCTTT
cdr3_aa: CASSLGGGLENTEAFF